The present T cell receptor beta chain was sequenced within a study of cytomegalovirus exposure and HLA in healthy donors. From germline, CDR1 is MNHNS and CDR2 SASEGT. V lost 0 bases to trimming and J lost 0 bases, with 10 bases between them. The CDR3 covers 16 residues. As regards this clone: Its antigen remains unidentified.

Every donor was a healthy person donating bone marrow. Study observations and caveats: Relative to equally common others, HLA-associated TCR beta chains showed greater clonal expansion in a later analysis. The authors listed about 170 TCR beta chains as cytomegalovirus-associated.

The study ran its PCR with 60 Vbeta and 13 Jbeta primers. Repertoires were generated with immunoSEQ multiplex PCR, while TCRdb's copy carries only in-frame clones and drops some. This sample has approximately 140,000 clones, with around 81% found just once. The sequenced sample consisted of PBMCs. This chain joins TRBV6-1 and TRBJ2-3; a possible D gene is TRBD1 (6 bases). This receptor was obtained from a man younger than 30 in good health and CMV-seronegative. The CDR3 DNA follows: TGTGCCAGCAGTGAAGCCAGGGGAACTAGCACAGATACGCAGTATTTT. It encodes CASSEARGTSTDTQYF.